This T cell receptor (beta chain) originates from a study of blood T cell repertoires in COVID-19. Study details: In each case, the material was cDNA or gDNA derived from T cells, B-cell-depleted T cells, or PBMCs.

Trimming removed 3 bases from V and 1 base from J, with 13 bases in between. This CDR3 spans 16 amino acids. CDR1 is SGHVS, CDR2 FQNEAQ, per germline. Clones were sequenced by immunoSEQ multiplex PCR, and TCRdb holds only the in-frame ones, with some missing. The sample holds 65,000 to 85,000 clones, approximately 87% seen once. The chain links TRBV7-8 to TRBJ1-5; perhaps TRBD1 as D (5 bases). The TCR comes from a human donor in a cohort sampled during active COVID-19. Sequencing input: peripheral blood. CDR3 loop: CASSFVGGLSNQPQHF. In DNA, the CDR3 is TGTGCCAGCAGCTTTGTCGGGGGATTGAGCAATCAGCCCCAGCATTTT.